The source of this TCR beta chain is a study of shared clonotypes between healthy human individuals. Findings and caveats of the study: Expectations were that clonotype sharing among donors would be affected by sequencing depth.

V lost 8 bases and J 2 bases, leaving 3 bases between the germline ends. Germline V gene lookup returns CDR1 MNHEY and CDR2 SMNVEV (reference sequence). This CDR3 comprises 11 residues. The assay was immunoSEQ multiplex PCR, and TCRdb's table has in-frame clones only and misses some. Here the sample spans some 2.1 million clones, approximately 94% being singletons. Note on this clone: The antigen is unknown.

CD45RO negativity and positive selection for CCR7 defined naive CD8 cells, a population that excluded terminally differentiated effector memory CD45RA+ cells. What was sequenced was naive CD8+ T cells sorted from blood. This receptor was obtained from a man aged 18 to 30 in good health. The chain combines TRBV27 with TRBJ1-4, with unresolved D. This CDR3 reads CASGTNEKLFF. Written as DNA, the CDR3 is TGTGCCAGCGGTACTAATGAAAAACTGTTTTTT.